These T cell receptor beta chains were read from a single sample in a study of CD8+ T cells in alopecia areata. This table comes from immunoSEQ multiplex PCR, and its TCRdb copy is limited to in-frame clones, with some not included. The profile shows 75,000 to 100,000 clones, just over 70% of them singletons. The sequencing here drew on CD8+ T cells sorted from blood, taken around week 42, from a patient treated with tofacitinib. The source of these receptors is a human donor with alopecia areata. CDR3s include the opening cysteine and the closing phenylalanine or tryptophan. Fields, in order: D gene, J gene, V gene, clone size, CDR3 length, CDR3 DNA, CDR3 protein. D genes are given only for firm matches. Size tells how often a clone was seen (once, few, many) or the class of an expanded clone, and some rows leave it out.

>TRBD2|TRBJ2-1|TRBV6-6|NA|15
TGTGCCAGCAGATTAGCGGGGGCCCCCTACAATGAGCAGTTCTTC
CASRLAGAPYNEQFF
>NA|TRBJ1-4|TRBV29-1|few|17
TGCAGCGTTGATAACGGGGCAGGCCGGATAACTAATGAAAAACTGTTTTTT
CSVDNGAGRITNEKLFF
>NA|TRBJ2-7|TRBV2|NA|15
TGTGCCAGCAGTGAGGGCTGGACAGCGACCTACGAGCAGTACTTC
CASSEGWTATYEQYF
>NA|TRBJ2-5|TRBV29-1|NA|14
TGCAGCGTTGAAGATCCATCGTTAAGCGAGACCCAGTACTTC
CSVEDPSLSETQYF
>NA|TRBJ2-7|TRBV4-3|NA|16
TGCGCCAGCAGCCAAGATTTCACACTGAGCTCCTACGAGCAGTACTTC
CASSQDFTLSSYEQYF
>NA|TRBJ2-2|TRBV30|NA|12
TGTGCCGGTAGGATCGGGGCCGGGGAGCTGTTTTTT
CAGRIGAGELFF
>NA|TRBJ2-3|TRBV6-1|NA|14
TGTGCCAGCAGTGAAGGCGGGGACGCAGATACGCAGTATTTT
CASSEGGDADTQYF
>TRBD1|TRBJ1-3|TRBV30|NA|15
TGTGCCTGGAGTGGGGGACAGGGAAATGGAAACACCATATATTTT
CAWSGGQGNGNTIYF
>NA|TRBJ2-7|TRBV5-6|few|13
TGTGCCAGCAGCGTGGACTTTACCTACGAGCAGTACTTC
CASSVDFTYEQYF
>NA|TRBJ2-7|TRBV7-2|NA|15
TGTGCCAGCAGCCGAGATTGGGACGGCTTCTACGAGCAGTACTTC
CASSRDWDGFYEQYF
>NA|TRBJ1-1|TRBV21-1|few|16
TGTGCCAGCAGCAAAATGTGTGGGACGAAACTCACTGAAGCTTTCTTT
CASSKMCGTKLTEAFF
>NA|TRBJ1-2|TRBV19|few|16
TGTGCCAGTAGTTATCCGGGACAACGGTTAAGTTTCGTCTACACCTTC
CASSYPGQRLSFVYTF
>TRBD1|TRBJ1-1|TRBV2|NA|16
TGTGCCAGCAGTGAAGTGACAGGGGGGTTGGACACTGAAGCTTTCTTT
CASSEVTGGLDTEAFF
>NA|TRBJ2-7|TRBV5-1|NA|14
TGCGCCAGCAGCTTAGACAGGTCGATACTCGAGCAGTACTTC
CASSLDRSILEQYF
>TRBD1|TRBJ1-2|TRBV9|NA|16
TGTGCCAGCAGCCCACTTCTCGAGGGGGCAGCCTATGGCTACACCTTC
CASSPLLEGAAYGYTF
>NA|TRBJ1-1|TRBV30|few|14
TGTGCCTGGACCACGGGGAGTTTGAACACTGAAGCTTTCTTT
CAWTTGSLNTEAFF
>TRBD1|TRBJ2-7|TRBV29-1|NA|13
TGCAGCGTTTCCGGGACAGGGGAATACGAGCAGTACTTC
CSVSGTGEYEQYF
>NA|TRBJ1-1|TRBV6-5|few|15
TGTGCCAGCAGTCGATCAGACAGCTTGAACACTGAAGCTTTCTTT
CASSRSDSLNTEAFF
>NA|TRBJ2-2|TRBV6-5|NA|14
TGTGCCAGCAGTTACGGCACTGCGGTGGGGGAGCTGTTTTTT
CASSYGTAVGELFF
>TRBD1|TRBJ2-7|TRBV7-8|NA|12
TGTGCCAGCAGCTTCGACAGGGACGAGGAGTACTTC
CASSFDRDEEYF
>TRBD1|TRBJ2-1|TRBV6-4|NA|15
TGTGCCAGCAGGCTCCGGGACAGCCTATACAATGAGCAGTTCTTC
CASRLRDSLYNEQFF
>TRBD2|TRBJ2-3|TRBV4-3|once|15
TGCGCCAGCAGCCAAGAGACTAGCGGGGACTATACGCAGTATTTT
CASSQETSGDYTQYF
>TRBD1|TRBJ1-2|TRBV5-1|NA|13
TGCGCCAGCAGCGGGGACAGGATAGATGGCTACACCTTC
CASSGDRIDGYTF
>TRBD1|TRBJ1-1|TRBV2|NA|16
TGTGCCAGCAGTCAGGACAGGTATTCTCCTCTTCCTGAAGCTTTCTTT
CASSQDRYSPLPEAFF